The clone carrying this T cell receptor (beta chain) was seen repeatedly, ten times or more. Its specificity is unknown. The data were obtained in a study of neurological immune-mediated disorders. This CDR3 region has 14 residues. The ends lost 0 bases at V and 9 bases at J; junction bases unmatched: 5. CDR1 is SGHRS and CDR2 is YFSETQ in the germline V gene. Study results and caveats: With the multiple sclerosis repertoire cluster, none of the clinical or MRI features showed an association. Among 34 multiple sclerosis patients, phylogenetic grouping put the repertoires of 18 into a single related-CDR3 cluster, a possible signature.

A total of 2 million PBMCs stored at -80 degrees C provided the unsorted libraries. TCRdb redid the calling of the 5' RACE reads with MiXCR, one entry per CDR3 protein. The data show 50,000 to 70,000 distinct CDR3 sequences, with nearly 3.5% seen just once and about 3.5% held by the top ten. This clonotype was sampled from a man aged 35 to 55 with multiple sclerosis. Sample: PBMCs. This chain joins TRBV5-1 and TRBJ2-1, with 8 bases that match TRBD2. The CDR3 DNA sequence: TGCGCCAGCAGCTTGGAATTAGCGGGGACTGAGCAGTTCTTC. It encodes CASSLELAGTEQFF.